Shown below are 17 T cell receptor beta chains from a single sample sequenced in a study of CD8 T cells in Susac syndrome. A quantity of roughly 0.5 to 1 ug RNA underwent reverse transcription using random hexamers. TCRdb passed the immunoSEQ multiplex PCR reads through MiXCR, listing each CDR3 protein once. The sample yields about 180,000 distinct CDR3 sequences, 85% to 95% seen once. The sample consisted of CD4+ T cells from PBMCs. Receptors originate from a human donor with Susac syndrome.

This clonotype was counted a few times. This rearrangement joins TRBV19 to TRBJ2-1; 7 nucleotides match TRBD1. The J segment lost 4 bases and the V segment lost 3 bases, leaving 0 bases of the junction unmatched. This CDR3 is 13 amino acids long. Germline CDR1 and CDR2: LNHDA and SQIVND (reference sequence). The CDR3 region is CASSMGQYNEQFF. The CDR3 DNA sequence: TGTGCCAGTAGTATGGGACAGTACAATGAGCAGTTCTTC.

This clonotype has more than one count but fewer than ten. The chain links TRBV11-2 to TRBJ2-2; unclear D gene. This CDR3 contains 15 residues. Trimming stripped 1 base from V and 0 bases from J, with 6 bases between. Germline CDR1 and CDR2: SGHAT and FQNNGV. CDR3 coding DNA: TGTGCCAGCAGCTTAGCCGGATCGAACACCGGGGAGCTGTTTTTT. Translation gives CASSLAGSNTGELFF.

This clonotype was counted once. V is TRBV7-2 and J is TRBJ2-7; tentatively, D is TRBD2 (6 bases). This CDR3 is 15 amino acids long. V dropped 2 bases and J dropped 0 bases, with 11 bases sitting between them. CDR1 is SGHTA, CDR2 FQGNSA, per germline. CDR3 coding DNA: TGTGCCAGCAGCTTAACGGGAGTGGTCTCCTACGAGCAGTACTTC. Translated, it gives CASSLTGVVSYEQYF.

V and J are TRBV20-1 and TRBJ1-2; TRBD1 matches 8 bases. The V segment lost 6 bases and the J segment 4 bases; nucleotides outside the gene matches: 10. Germline-derived CDR1 and CDR2 are DFQATT and SNEGSKA (reference sequence). The CDR3 is 14 residues long. The CDR3 coding sequence is TGCAGTGCCCAAAGGACAGGGAAACTCTATGGCTACACCTTC. Protein product: CSAQRTGKLYGYTF.

The V call is TRBV15, the J call TRBJ1-2; maybe TRBD1 (6 bases). The length of the CDR3 is 16 residues. V shed 0 bases and J shed 4 bases, with 15 bases lying between them. CDR1 LNHNV and CDR2 YYDKDF come from the germline V gene (reference sequence). CDR3 sequence (DNA): TGTGCCACCAGCAGAGATTTTTCAGGGGAGACCTATGGCTACACCTTC. Its translation: CATSRDFSGETYGYTF.

The chain combines TRBV7-2 with TRBJ2-7, with TRBD2 identical over 8 bases. The germline V gene encodes CDR1 SGHTA and CDR2 FQGNSA. V was clipped by 1 base and J by 2 bases; unmatched bases: 7. This CDR3 is built from 16 residues. The CDR3 sequence is CASSLVSAGVPYEQYF. Here the CDR3 DNA reads TGTGCCAGCAGCTTAGTCTCAGCGGGGGTCCCCTACGAGCAGTACTTC. Full variable domain (missing parts from reference TRBV7-2 and TRBJ2-7): GAGVSQSPSNKVTEKGKDVELRCDPISGHTALYWYRQSLGQGLEFLIYFQGNSAPDKSGLPSDRFSAERTGGSVSTLTIQRTQQEDSAVYLCASSLVSAGVPYEQYFGPGTRLTVT.

The V gene is TRBV5-4, the J gene TRBJ2-3; D may be TRBD2 (6 bases). The CDR3 is 16 amino acids. V was pared by 0 bases and J by 0 bases, with 11 bases between. CDR1 SGHNT and CDR2 YYREEE come from the germline V gene (reference sequence). The CDR3 spells CASSLVLGGSTDTQYF. The CDR3 DNA follows: TGTGCCAGCAGCTTGGTTTTGGGGGGAAGCACAGATACGCAGTATTTT.

The gene calls are TRBV12-3 or TRBV12-4 and TRBJ1-5, with D uncertain. V lost 6 bases and J 5 bases, leaving 8 bases between the germline ends. CDR3 length: 12 residues. The CDR3 region has the DNA TGTGCCAGCAGCCGGACCGATCAGCCCCAGCATTTT. Encoded protein: CASSRTDQPQHF.

The V call is TRBV7-9, the J call TRBJ2-3; D not resolved. With 2 bases removed from V and 3 bases from J, the gap between germline ends came to 12 bases. The CDR3 spans 15 residues. Germline CDR1 SEHNR, CDR2 FQNEAQ (reference sequence). Written as DNA, the CDR3 is TGTGCCAGCAGCTTATCCGACCCACGAACAGATACGCAGTATTTT. Translated: CASSLSDPRTDTQYF.

To note about this clonotype: No conserved phenylalanine or tryptophan is present at the end of the CDR3, so a read error is the likely explanation. The CDR3 DNA reads TGCGCCAGCAGCCAGGGACAGGGGGTAGGCTACACCCTC. This gives the protein CASSQGQGVGYTL. The J gene is TRBJ1-2, the V gene TRBV5-1, with TRBD1 matching over 11 bases. The trim removed 4 bases at V and 8 bases at J, leaving 4 bases unmatched. CDR1 is SGHRS, CDR2 YFSETQ, per germline. The CDR3 runs to 13 residues.

The chain employs TRBV7-8 and TRBJ2-7, with 7 bases lining up with TRBD2. The CDR3 has 14 amino acids. Trimming took 5 bases from V and 2 from J; bases not matched to a gene: 6. Per germline, CDR1 SGHVS and CDR2 FQNEAQ. This chain's CDR3 is CASSPGAGTYEQYF. The CDR3 DNA follows: TGTGCCAGCAGCCCAGGAGCGGGGACCTACGAGCAGTACTTC. Looking up the rest from reference TRBV7-8 and TRBJ2-7 gives the full variable domain: GAGVSQSPRYKVAKRGQDVALRCDPISGHVSLFWYQQALGQGPEFLTYFQNEAQLDKSGLPSDRFFAERPEGSVSTLKIQRTQQEDSAVYLCASSPGAGTYEQYFGPGTRLTVT.

This clonotype was picked up one time. This sequence joins TRBV18 and TRBJ2-7; TRBD2 matches at 7 bases. V shed 3 bases and J 2 bases; nucleotides not matched to a gene: 7. CDR1 is KGHSH and CDR2 is LQKENI in the germline V gene. The CDR3 extends over 15 amino acids. CDR3 residues: CASSPFSSGAYEQYF. The CDR3 DNA reads TGTGCCAGCTCACCGTTCTCTAGCGGAGCCTACGAGCAGTACTTC.

The gene calls are TRBV30 and TRBJ1-4; perhaps TRBD1 as D (5 bases). The CDR3 has 15 residues. V dropped 2 bases and J dropped 4 bases, with 14 bases sitting between them. The V gene's germline CDR1 is GTSNPN and CDR2 SVGIG (reference sequence). The CDR3 spells CAWSPFEGLNEKLFF. CDR3 bases: TGTGCCTGGAGTCCCTTCGAGGGACTTAATGAAAAACTGTTTTTT.

This clonotype was detected once. The chain carries TRBV5-1 and TRBJ2-7; maybe TRBD1 (6 bases). V was shortened by 4 bases and J by 7 bases, with 18 bases between the two germline ends. Germline V lookup: CDR1 SGHRS, CDR2 YFSETQ. The CDR3 has 14 amino acids. CDR3 region: CASSVSQGVGEQYF. CDR3 DNA: TGCGCCAGCAGCGTATCACAGGGAGTGGGGGAGCAGTACTTC.

The chain couples TRBV7-3 to TRBJ2-1; no clear D gene. The CDR3 consists of 16 residues. Germline lookup yields CDR1 SGHTA and CDR2 FQGTGA. Trimming pared 0 bases from V and 2 bases from J, leaving 11 bases between. The CDR3, as DNA: TGTGCCAGCAGCTTAACGCCGAGTTATCCCTACAATGAGCAGTTCTTC. Translating it yields CASSLTPSYPYNEQFF.

The rearrangement uses TRBV27 and TRBJ2-1; TRBD2 aligns across 12 bases. J lost 10 bases, V lost 3 bases, and 7 bases had no gene match. Germline assignment: CDR1 MNHEY and CDR2 SMNVEV (reference sequence). The CDR3 is made up of 15 amino acids. The CDR3 loop is CASSFSSGRVGEQFF. The CDR3 DNA sequence: TGTGCCAGCAGTTTCTCTAGCGGGAGGGTAGGCGAGCAGTTCTTC.

The rearrangement uses TRBV18 and TRBJ2-1; TRBD1 matches 11 bases. The germline V gene encodes CDR1 KGHSH and CDR2 LQKENI. This CDR3 comprises 15 residues. Trimming at V came to 4 bases and at J to 6 bases, leaving 5 bases not matched to a gene. For the CDR3, the DNA is TGTGCCAGCTCACTACTCGGGACAGGGGGCAATGAGCAGTTCTTC. Amino acids: CASSLLGTGGNEQFF.